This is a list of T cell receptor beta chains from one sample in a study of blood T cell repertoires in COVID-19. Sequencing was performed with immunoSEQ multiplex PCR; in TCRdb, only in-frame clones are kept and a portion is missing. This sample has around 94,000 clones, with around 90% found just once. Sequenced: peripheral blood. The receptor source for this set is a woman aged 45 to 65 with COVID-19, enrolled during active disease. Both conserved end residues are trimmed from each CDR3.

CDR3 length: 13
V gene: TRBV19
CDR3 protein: ASSIGGTGGYGYT

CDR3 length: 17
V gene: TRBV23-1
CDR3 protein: ASSQSITDDRVRNQPQH

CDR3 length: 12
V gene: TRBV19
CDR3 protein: ASSIDHGQSEAF

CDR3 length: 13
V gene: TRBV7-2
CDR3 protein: ASRGGDSFNYGYT

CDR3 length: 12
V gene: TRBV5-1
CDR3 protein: ASSPLIEGNTIY

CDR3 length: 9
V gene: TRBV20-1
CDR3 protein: SLISGGAQY

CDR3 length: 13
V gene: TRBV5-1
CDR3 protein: ASSSRQGSYYEQY

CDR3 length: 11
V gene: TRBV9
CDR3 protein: ASSTAGGNTIY

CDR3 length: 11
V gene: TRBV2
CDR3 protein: ASRQDTNTEAF

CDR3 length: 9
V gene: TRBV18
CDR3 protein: ASSRGEKLF

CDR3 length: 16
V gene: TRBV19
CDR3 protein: ASSLLLLGGQMNTEAF

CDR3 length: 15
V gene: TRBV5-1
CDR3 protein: ASSSGVQGRTNTEAF

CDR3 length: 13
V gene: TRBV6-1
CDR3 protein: ASSEATSGVYEQY

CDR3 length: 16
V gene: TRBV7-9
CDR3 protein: ASSPKGRLAGDSYEQY

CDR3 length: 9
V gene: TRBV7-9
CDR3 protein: ASRGQGEQY

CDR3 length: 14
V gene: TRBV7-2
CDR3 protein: ASSYRGAVSYNEQF

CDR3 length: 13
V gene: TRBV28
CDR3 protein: ASYARGFSTDTQY

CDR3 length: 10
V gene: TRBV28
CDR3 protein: ATAGRFGKLF

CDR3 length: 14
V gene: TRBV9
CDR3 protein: ASSASGTPSGGTQY

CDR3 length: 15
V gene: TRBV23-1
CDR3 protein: ASSQSGQRGPGTEAF

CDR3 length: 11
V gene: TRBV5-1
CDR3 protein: ASSFSVNYGYT

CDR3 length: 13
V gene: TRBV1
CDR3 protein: TSSQETGRNSPLH

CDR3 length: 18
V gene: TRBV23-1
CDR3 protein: ASSHLEFYRRDGALQPQH

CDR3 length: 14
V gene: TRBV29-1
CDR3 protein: SVEGTRTESTDTQY

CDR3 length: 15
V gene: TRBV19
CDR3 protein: ASSKRVGDSVNTEAF

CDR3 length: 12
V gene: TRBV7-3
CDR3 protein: ASSLGTIYSPLH

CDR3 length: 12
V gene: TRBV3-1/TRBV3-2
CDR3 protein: ASSQGGTSGTQY

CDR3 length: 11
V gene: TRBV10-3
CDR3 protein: AITAGQGRKLF

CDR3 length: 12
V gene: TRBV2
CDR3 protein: ASGGFHGTDTQY

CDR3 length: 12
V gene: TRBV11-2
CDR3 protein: ASSPGSTGVGYT

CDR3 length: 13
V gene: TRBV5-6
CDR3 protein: ASSADRRSNYGYT

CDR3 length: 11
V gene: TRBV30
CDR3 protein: AWSVGETGELF

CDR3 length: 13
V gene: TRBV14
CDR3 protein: ASSLRQSSYNEQF

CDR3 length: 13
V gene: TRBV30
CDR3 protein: APRLTSGVPNEQF

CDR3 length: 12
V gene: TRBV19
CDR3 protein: ASKDREGRNTIY

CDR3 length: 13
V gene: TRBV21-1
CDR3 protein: ASSPGEGGNYGYT

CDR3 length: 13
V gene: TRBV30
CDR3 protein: AWRLDRGGGYGYT

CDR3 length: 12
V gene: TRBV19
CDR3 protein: ASRTNGVSSPLH

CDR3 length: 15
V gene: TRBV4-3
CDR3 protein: ASSLSDRGGYNLPLH

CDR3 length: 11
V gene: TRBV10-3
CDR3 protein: AISLQLDYGYT

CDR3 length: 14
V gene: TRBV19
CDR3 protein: ASSIQARGHTDTQY

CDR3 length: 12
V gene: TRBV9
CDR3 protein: ASSVAGSQETQY

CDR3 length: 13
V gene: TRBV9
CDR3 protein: ASSIDGGSGNTIY

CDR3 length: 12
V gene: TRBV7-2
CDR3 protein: ASSLNRGDTEAF

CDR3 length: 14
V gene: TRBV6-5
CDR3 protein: ASSYSAGLHAETQY

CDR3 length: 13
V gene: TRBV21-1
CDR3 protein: ASSKGQPSNQPQH

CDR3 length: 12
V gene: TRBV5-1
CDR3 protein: ASSALTENTEAF

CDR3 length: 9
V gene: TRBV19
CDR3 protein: ASSIGTSIN

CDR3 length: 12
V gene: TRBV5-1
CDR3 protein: ASSSGHPNTEAF

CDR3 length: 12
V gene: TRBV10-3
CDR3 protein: AIGTGGVTGELF

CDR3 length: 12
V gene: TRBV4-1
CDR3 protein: ASSQDRVGGTQY